This T cell receptor (beta chain) was found in a study of identical twins. Study-wide points: There is a chance that invariant MAIT and iNKT cells partially muddied zero-insertion analyses.

In its sample, this clonotype was seen a few times. Its antigen is not known. A universal primer site was added by template switching, and unique molecular identifiers were carried by the cDNA. TCRdb used MiXCR to reprocess the 5' RACE reads, holding one entry per CDR3 protein. This table holds just under 550,000 distinct CDR3 sequences, 13% to 15% found once. The CDR3 runs to 16 residues. V shed 6 bases and J 1 base; nucleotides not matched to a gene: 12. Per germline, CDR1 SGHRS and CDR2 YFSETQ. The same data also went into a second study, on yellow fever vaccine responses in identical twins.

The chain links TRBV5-1 to TRBJ1-1, with TRBD1 matching 7 bases. The sequence derives from a woman aged 18-29 years in good health. The sample was CD4+ T cells sorted from blood. The CDR3 sequence: CASTTGEGVANTEAFF. Written as DNA, the CDR3 is TGCGCCAGCACAACAGGGGAGGGTGTGGCGAACACTGAAGCTTTCTTT.